This paragraph covers one TCR beta chain sequence. This sample was included in a study of T cells in women clearing cervical HPV infection. Method: immunoSEQ multiplex PCR; TCRdb's copy keeps in-frame clones and lacks some. The specimen's table records roughly 36,000 clones. The sequence was collected from a woman between 18 and 70 years old with a cervical HPV16 infection that either progressed to CIN3+ or cleared (not recorded which). Sequencing was carried out using blood buffy coat.

The CDR3 loop reads CARSTGTGDQPQHF. The DNA read from the CDR3 is TGTGCCCGATCGACTGGGACAGGGGATCAGCCC. The rearrangement links TRBV2 to TRBJ1-5, with TRBD1 identical over 10 bases. The CDR3 end is not reached by the read, which stops 3 residues before it; the germline J gene fills it in. The V segment lost 11 bases and the J segment 5 bases; nucleotides outside the gene matches: 9. Germline lookup yields CDR1 SNHLY and CDR2 FYNNEI. The CDR3 extends over 14 amino acids.